This T cell receptor beta chain was sequenced during a study of T-cell reconstitution after alpha-beta-depleted transplantation in children. Study-wide results and caveats: Two months or so post-transplant, alpha-beta T cells reportedly derived from several hundred expanded graft clones. Newly made T cells mostly supplied T-cell counts and diversity one year after transplant. Recipient T cells and thymic progenitors that survived were the source of the high TCRbeta diversity seen at day 60 in some patients.

About this clonotype: Its antigen is still unknown.

Preparation of the TCRbeta library involved a method that used unique molecular identifiers. TCRdb independently ran MiXCR on the PCR reads; one entry per CDR3 protein. Among about 980,000 distinct CDR3 sequences listed, around 30% were seen once. The source material was PBMCs, mostly from graft donor cells, sampled 360 days after TCRalphabeta/CD19-depleted stem cell transplant. This sequence was found in a boy under two years old who had a stem cell transplant for SCID, so the T cells may come from the graft donor.

CDR3 sequence reads: CASSLVIHRDSNQPQHF. The CDR3, as DNA: TGTGCCAGCAGCTTAGTTATACACAGGGATAGCAATCAGCCCCAGCATTTT. The chain couples TRBV7-2 to TRBJ1-5, with TRBD1 as a possible D gene (6 bases). From germline, CDR1 is SGHTA and CDR2 FQGNSA. The V end lost 1 base, the J end lost 0 bases, and 13 bases lay between the germline ends. The CDR3 totals 17 residues.